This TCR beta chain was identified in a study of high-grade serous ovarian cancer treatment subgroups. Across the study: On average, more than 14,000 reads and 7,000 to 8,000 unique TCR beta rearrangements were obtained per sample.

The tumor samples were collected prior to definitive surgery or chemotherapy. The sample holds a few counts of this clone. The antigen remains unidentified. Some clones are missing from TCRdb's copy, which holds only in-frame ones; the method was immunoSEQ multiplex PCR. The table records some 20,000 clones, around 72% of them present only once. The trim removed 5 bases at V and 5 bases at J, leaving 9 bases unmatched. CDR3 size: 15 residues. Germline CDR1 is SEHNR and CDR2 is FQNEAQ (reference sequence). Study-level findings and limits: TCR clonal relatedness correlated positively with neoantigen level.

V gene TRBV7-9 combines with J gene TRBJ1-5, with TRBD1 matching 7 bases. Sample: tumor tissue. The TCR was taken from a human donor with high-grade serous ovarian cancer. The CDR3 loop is CASSPQGRGDQPQHF. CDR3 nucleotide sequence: TGTGCCAGCAGCCCACAGGGGCGAGGGGATCAGCCCCAGCATTTT.